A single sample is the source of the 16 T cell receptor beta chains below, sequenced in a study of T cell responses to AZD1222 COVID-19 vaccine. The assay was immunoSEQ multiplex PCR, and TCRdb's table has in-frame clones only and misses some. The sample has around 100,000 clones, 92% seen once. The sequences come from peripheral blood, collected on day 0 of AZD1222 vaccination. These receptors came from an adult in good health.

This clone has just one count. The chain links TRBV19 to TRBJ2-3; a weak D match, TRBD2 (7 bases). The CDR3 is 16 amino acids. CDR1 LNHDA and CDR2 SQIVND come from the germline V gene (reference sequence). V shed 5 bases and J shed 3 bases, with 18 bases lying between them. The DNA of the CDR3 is TGTGCCAGTAGTCGTGTTGGGGGGGCCGGGACAGATACGCAGTATTTT. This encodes CASSRVGGAGTDTQYF.

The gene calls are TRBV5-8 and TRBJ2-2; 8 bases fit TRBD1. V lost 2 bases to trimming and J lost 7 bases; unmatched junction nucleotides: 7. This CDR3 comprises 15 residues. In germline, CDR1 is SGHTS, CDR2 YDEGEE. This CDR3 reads CASSFGDRIHGELFF. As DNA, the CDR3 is TGTGCCAGCAGCTTTGGGGACAGGATCCACGGGGAGCTGTTTTTT.

DNA for the CDR3: TGTGCCAGCAGCTTAGGTCCCTTAGGGAGTAAAGGGTCCTATGGCTACACCTTC. It yields the protein CASSLGPLGSKGSYGYTF. The chain links TRBV7-2 to TRBJ1-2; D gene uncertain. V lost 1 base and J 4 bases, leaving 22 bases between the germline ends. This CDR3 contains 18 residues. Per germline, CDR1 SGHTA and CDR2 FQGNSA. Together with reference TRBV7-2 and TRBJ1-2, the CDR3 gives the full variable domain: GAGVSQSPSNKVTEKGKDVELRCDPISGHTALYWYRQSLGQGLEFLIYFQGNSAPDKSGLPSDRFSAERTGGSVSTLTIQRTQQEDSAVYLCASSLGPLGSKGSYGYTFGSGTRLTVV.

CDR3 sequence: CASTGLAGYNEQFF. The CDR3 DNA sequence: TGCGCCAGCACGGGACTAGCGGGTTACAATGAGCAGTTCTTC. The chain uses TRBV5-1 and TRBJ2-1; 12 bases line up with TRBD2. Unmatched junction bases numbered 2, after V lost 6 bases and J lost 4 bases. This CDR3 region has 14 residues. Germline CDR1 is SGHRS and CDR2 is YFSETQ.

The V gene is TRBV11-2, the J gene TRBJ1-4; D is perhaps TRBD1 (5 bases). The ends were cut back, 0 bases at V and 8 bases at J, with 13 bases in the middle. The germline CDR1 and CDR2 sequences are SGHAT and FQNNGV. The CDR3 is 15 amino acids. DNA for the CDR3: TGTGCCAGCAGCTTAGAGGGGGGGTTCACCGAAAAACTGTTTTTT. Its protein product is CASSLEGGFTEKLFF.

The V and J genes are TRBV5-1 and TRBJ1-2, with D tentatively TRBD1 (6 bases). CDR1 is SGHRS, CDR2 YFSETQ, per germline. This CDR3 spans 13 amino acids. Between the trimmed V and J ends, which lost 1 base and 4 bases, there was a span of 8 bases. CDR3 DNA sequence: TGCGCCAGCAGCTTGACAGGGACCTATGGCTACACCTTC. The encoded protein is CASSLTGTYGYTF. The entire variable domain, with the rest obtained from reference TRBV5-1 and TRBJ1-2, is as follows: KAGVTQTPRYLIKTRGQQVTLSCSPISGHRSVSWYQQTPGQGLQFLFEYFSETQRNKGNFPGRFSGRQFSNSRSEMNVSTLELGDSALYLCASSLTGTYGYTFGSGTRLTVV.

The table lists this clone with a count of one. The CDR3, as DNA: TGTGCCAGCAGCTTGACAGCTACCAGACAGGCTCTCTATGGCTACACCTTC. This translates into CASSLTATRQALYGYTF. The chain has TRBV5-8 and TRBJ1-2; D might be TRBD1 (6 bases). V shed 1 base and J shed 4 bases, with 20 bases lying between them. CDR3 length: 17 amino acids. Germline lookup yields CDR1 SGHTS and CDR2 YDEGEE.

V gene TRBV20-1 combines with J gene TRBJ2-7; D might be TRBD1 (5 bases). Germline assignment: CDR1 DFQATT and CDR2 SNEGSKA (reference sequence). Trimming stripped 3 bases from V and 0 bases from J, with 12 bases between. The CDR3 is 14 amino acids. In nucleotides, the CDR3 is TGCAGTGCTAGTGGGGCAGGAGACTCCTACGAGCAGTACTTC. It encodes CSASGAGDSYEQYF.

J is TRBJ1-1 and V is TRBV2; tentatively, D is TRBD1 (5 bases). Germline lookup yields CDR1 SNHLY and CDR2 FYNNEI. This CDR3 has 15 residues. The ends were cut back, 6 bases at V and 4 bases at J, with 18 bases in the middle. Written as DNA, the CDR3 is TGTGCCAGCAGAGCAAACGGGGCTCCCGGCACTGAAGCTTTCTTT. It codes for CASRANGAPGTEAFF.

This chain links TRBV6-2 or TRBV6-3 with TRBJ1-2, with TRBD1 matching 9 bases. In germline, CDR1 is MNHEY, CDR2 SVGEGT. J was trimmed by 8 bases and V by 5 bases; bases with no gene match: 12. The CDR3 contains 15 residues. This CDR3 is CASSRGAQGAGGYTF. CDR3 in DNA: TGTGCCAGCAGTCGAGGCGCACAGGGGGCTGGGGGCTACACCTTC.

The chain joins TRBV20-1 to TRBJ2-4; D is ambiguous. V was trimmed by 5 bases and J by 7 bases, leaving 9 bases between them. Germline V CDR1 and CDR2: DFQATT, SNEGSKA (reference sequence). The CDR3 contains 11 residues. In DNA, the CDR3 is TGCAGTGCTTTGGACGGGAACATTCAGTACTTC. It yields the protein CSALDGNIQYF.

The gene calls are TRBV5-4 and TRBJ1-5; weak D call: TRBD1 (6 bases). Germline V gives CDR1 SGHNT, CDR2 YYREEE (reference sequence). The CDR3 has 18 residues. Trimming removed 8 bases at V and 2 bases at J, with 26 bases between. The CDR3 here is CARRSPHYRAGGNQPQHF. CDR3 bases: TGTGCCAGACGCTCCCCTCATTACAGGGCTGGCGGCAATCAGCCCCAGCATTTT. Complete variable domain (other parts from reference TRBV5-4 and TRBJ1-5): ETGVTQSPTHLIKTRGQQVTLRCSSQSGHNTVSWYQQALGQGPQFIFQYYREEENGRGNFPPRFSGLQFPNYSSELNVNALELDDSALYLCARRSPHYRAGGNQPQHFGDGTRLSIL.

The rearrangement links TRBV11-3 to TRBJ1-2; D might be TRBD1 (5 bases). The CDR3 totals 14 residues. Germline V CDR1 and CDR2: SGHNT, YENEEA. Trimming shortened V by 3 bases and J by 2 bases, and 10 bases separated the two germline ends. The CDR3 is CASSFARGNYGYTF. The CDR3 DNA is TGTGCCAGCAGCTTTGCTCGGGGGAACTATGGCTACACCTTC.

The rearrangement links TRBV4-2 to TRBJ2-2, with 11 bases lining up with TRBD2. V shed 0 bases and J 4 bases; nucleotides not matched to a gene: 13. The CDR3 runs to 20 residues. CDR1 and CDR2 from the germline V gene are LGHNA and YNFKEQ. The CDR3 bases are TGTGCCAGCAGCCAAGATGGGAGGGGTAGCGGGAGGGTACGCACCGGGGAGCTGTTTTTT. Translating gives CASSQDGRGSGRVRTGELFF.

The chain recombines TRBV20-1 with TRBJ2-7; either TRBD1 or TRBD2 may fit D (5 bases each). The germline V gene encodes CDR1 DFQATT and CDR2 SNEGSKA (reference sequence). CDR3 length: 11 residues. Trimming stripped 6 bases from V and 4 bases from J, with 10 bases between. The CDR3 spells CSANGGYEQYF. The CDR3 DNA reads TGCAGTGCCAATGGGGGTTACGAGCAGTACTTC.

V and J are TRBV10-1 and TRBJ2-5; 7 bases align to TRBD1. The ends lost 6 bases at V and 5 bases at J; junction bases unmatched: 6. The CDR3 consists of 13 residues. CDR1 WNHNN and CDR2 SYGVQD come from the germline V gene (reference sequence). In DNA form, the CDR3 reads TGCGCCAGCAGGGTACAGGGGTTGGAGACCCAGTACTTC. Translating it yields CASRVQGLETQYF.